The subject of this entry is one T cell receptor beta chain. The CDR3 is 14 amino acids. Germline V gives CDR1 DFQATT, CDR2 SNEGSKA (reference sequence). V was cut by 0 bases and J by 5 bases, with 11 bases left in between. The record originates from a study of identical twins. TCRdb processed the 5' RACE reads anew with MiXCR; each CDR3 protein has one entry. Among about 730,000 distinct CDR3 sequences, 21% were seen once, and the ten largest hold about 4.5%. The data were also submitted as part of a second study, on T cells expressing NK-cell markers.

The J gene is TRBJ1-5, the V gene TRBV20-1; no clear D. This receptor was obtained from a woman aged 18-30 years in good health. Sequenced material: PBMCs. The chain's CDR3 is CSAREGPSDQPQHF. The DNA of the CDR3 is TGCAGTGCTAGAGAAGGGCCTTCGGATCAGCCCCAGCATTTT.